Included here is one T cell receptor beta chain sequence, with context. In the authors' workflow: Counts of nucleated cells, estimated from reference gene primer amplification, were obtained. The protocol was immunoSEQ multiplex PCR, while the TCRdb copy is restricted to in-frame clones and leaves out a portion. The D gene and trimming were derived from the DNA, and the V and J assignments and clone size from that table. The table shows approximately 25,000 clones, with around 72% occurring only once. The data originate from a study of blood T cell repertoires in COVID-19. Trimming shortened V by 0 bases and J by 4 bases, and 9 bases separated the two germline ends. The CDR3 extends over 14 amino acids. Germline V CDR1 and CDR2: SGHRS, YFSETQ.

This receptor was obtained from a woman aged 80 or over with acute or convalescent COVID-19. The rearrangement joins TRBV5-1 to TRBJ2-3, with D possibly being TRBD1 (6 bases). Input material: peripheral blood. The CDR3 DNA reads as TGCGCCAGCAGCTTGGCTGGGGGCGCAGATACGCAGTATTTT. It specifies CASSLAGGADTQYF.